Listed below are T cell receptor beta chains from one sample, sequenced in a study of breast tumors, draining lymph nodes, adjacent tissues. TCRdb redid the calling of the multiplex PCR reads with MiXCR, one entry per CDR3 protein. The sample shows around 140,000 distinct CDR3 sequences, approximately 20% of them seen only once. The material sequenced was axillary lymph node tissue. Source of these receptors: a female donor with breast cancer. Some clones in this sample may be carry-over from other donors' samples. The CDR3 runs from the conserved cysteine through the conserved F or W. D genes are given only for firm matches. Only some rows state a clone size, as once, few, many or a class for expanded clones.

>few|TRBJ2-4|TRBD2|TRBV5-4
TGTGCCAGCAGCTTGTGGGGTAGCGGGAATGCCAAAAACATTCAGTACTTC
CASSLWGSGNAKNIQYF
>few|TRBJ2-3|.|TRBV27
TGTGCCAGCAGTTCCAGGCTAAATCCCGTTTCAGATACGCAGTATTTT
CASSSRLNPVSDTQYF
>many|TRBJ2-3|.|TRBV30
TGTGCCTGGAGTGCCGGGACGGACGCTGATACGCAGTATTTT
CAWSAGTDADTQYF
>.|TRBJ2-3|TRBD2|TRBV5-4
TGTGCCAGCAGATCCGGGACTAGCGGGAGCACAGATACGCAGTATTTT
CASRSGTSGSTDTQYF
>many|TRBJ1-2|.|TRBV29-1
TGCAGCGAAGGGGATGGCTACACCTTC
CSEGDGYTF
>many|TRBJ1-2|TRBD1|TRBV11-2
TGTGCCAGCAGCTTATTGAACAGGGGTGATGGCTACACCTTC
CASSLLNRGDGYTF
>many|TRBJ1-3|.|TRBV12-3/TRBV12-4
TGTGCCAGCAGTTTCTCGGCCCTGATGGACACCATATATTTT
CASSFSALMDTIYF
>few|TRBJ1-5|TRBD1|TRBV25-1
TGTGCCAGCAGTGGCAGGGGGGTCAATCAGCCCCAGCATTTT
CASSGRGVNQPQHF
>.|TRBJ1-2|.|TRBV28
TGTGCCAGCAGTAGGGGAAACTATGGCTACACCTTC
CASSRGNYGYTF
>many|TRBJ2-5|TRBD2|TRBV9
TGTGCCAGCACCCGGCGGGAGGGACAAGAGACCCAGTACTTC
CASTRREGQETQYF
>few|TRBJ2-4|TRBD1|TRBV20-1
TGCAGTGCCGCTCAGGACAGGGGAAACATTCAGTACTTC
CSAAQDRGNIQYF
>many|TRBJ2-1|TRBD1|TRBV11-3
TGTGCCAGCACGGGACAGGGGAAATCTCGGCAGTTCTTC
CASTGQGKSRQFF
>many|TRBJ2-3|.|TRBV10-3
TGTGCCATCAGTGAGTCACCCCAGGCAGATACGCAGTATTTT
CAISESPQADTQYF
>many|TRBJ2-5|.|TRBV7-9
TGTGCCAGCAGCTCAGCAGGGACGTGGCTGGGGGGGACCCAGTACTTC
CASSSAGTWLGGTQYF
>many|TRBJ2-7|TRBD2|TRBV5-1
TGCGCCAGCAGCTTGGACGGCGGGACTAGCGGGTTGAGCTCCTACGAGCAGTACTTC
CASSLDGGTSGLSSYEQYF
>many|TRBJ2-1|.|TRBV2
TGTGCCAGCAGTGTCTACGTCAATGAGCAGTTCTTC
CASSVYVNEQFF
>many|TRBJ2-2|.|TRBV18
TGTGCCAGCTCACTCGAGAGGAGAGGAGAGCTGTTTTTT
CASSLERRGELFF
>many|TRBJ2-1|.|TRBV7-2
TGTGCCAGCAGCTTAATGCTGGAGTTGGAGCAGTTCTTC
CASSLMLELEQFF
>many|TRBJ2-3|TRBD2|TRBV20-1
TGCAGTGCGGTCGGTAAAGCGGGAGAGACAGATACGCAGTATTTT
CSAVGKAGETDTQYF
>many|TRBJ2-1|TRBD2|TRBV12-3/TRBV12-4
TGTGCCAGCAGTTTCTTCACTGCGGGAGGGCCCTATGAGCAGTTCTTC
CASSFFTAGGPYEQFF
>many|TRBJ2-7|.|TRBV19
TGTGCCAGTAGTCCCCAGACGAGCTCCTACGAGCAGTACTTC
CASSPQTSSYEQYF
>.|TRBJ2-4|.|TRBV28
TGTGCCAGCAGTTCCCCACCCGTAGCCAAAAACATTCAGTACTTC
CASSSPPVAKNIQYF
>many|TRBJ1-2|.|TRBV29-1
TGCAGCGTTGAGCCGACAGGAGATAACTATGGCTACACCTTC
CSVEPTGDNYGYTF
>many|TRBJ2-7|TRBD1|TRBV30
TGTGCCTGGAGTGTACGGACAGGGGGCTTGGACGAGCAGTACTTC
CAWSVRTGGLDEQYF
>many|TRBJ1-5|TRBD1|TRBV12-3/TRBV12-4
TGTGCCAGCAGTCCGACAGGGGGCACGAGCAATCAGCCCCAGCATTTT
CASSPTGGTSNQPQHF
>many|TRBJ2-1|.|TRBV4-1
TGCGCCAGCAGCCAAGGGGTGGCTCAGCGGGCCAATGAGCAGTTCTTC
CASSQGVAQRANEQFF
>many|TRBJ1-6|.|TRBV30
TGTGCCTGGGGAGGCGTACCCCTCCACTTT
CAWGGVPLHF
>.|TRBJ1-3|.|TRBV30
TGTGCCTGGACAGGCGACACTGGAAACACCATATATTTT
CAWTGDTGNTIYF
>many|TRBJ1-5|.|TRBV4-3
TGCGCCAGCAGCCAAGATTTAGGGTACAATCAGCCCCAGCATTTT
CASSQDLGYNQPQHF
>many|TRBJ2-3|TRBD2|TRBV11-2
TGTGCCAGCAGCCCGGGACTAGCGGTTTCAGATACGCAGTATTTT
CASSPGLAVSDTQYF
>few|TRBJ2-1|TRBD2|TRBV28
TGTGCCAGCAGCCTAGCGGGGCGGAACAATGAGCAGTTCTTC
CASSLAGRNNEQFF
>many|TRBJ2-7|TRBD2|TRBV5-4
TGTGCCAGCAGCTCATCGTTAGGACTAGGGGTCGAGCAGTACTTC
CASSSSLGLGVEQYF